This TCR beta chain was retrieved from a study of blood T cells in healthy people across ages. Overall study results and limits: Greater diversity and more naive CD4+ cells were seen in long-lived donors than in aged donors.

V was pared by 0 bases and J by 8 bases, with 7 bases of the junction left unmatched. Germline V gene sequence: CDR1 SGHDT, CDR2 YYEEEE. CDR3 length: 15 amino acids. Of note for this clonotype: Its antigen is unknown.

Healthy Caucasian individuals from Russia aged about 6 to 95 were enrolled as donors. The second PCR ran about 6 to 11 cycles with a sample-barcoded 5' primer and J-beta primers. A template-switch adaptor containing 12 random nucleotides labeled each cDNA molecule. Every sample produced at least 3 million CDR3-containing paired-end reads. A single record per CDR3 protein comes from TCRdb applying MiXCR to the 5' RACE reads. The repertoire holds about 580,000 distinct CDR3 sequences, with around half as singletons. Sample: blood. The receptor's source is a man at least 80 years old in good health. The chain has TRBV5-6 and TRBJ1-4; 7 nucleotides match TRBD1. DNA for the CDR3: TGTGCCAGCAGCTTGGCCCAGGGGGTTGAGGAAAAACTGTTTTTT. It is translated as CASSLAQGVEEKLFF.